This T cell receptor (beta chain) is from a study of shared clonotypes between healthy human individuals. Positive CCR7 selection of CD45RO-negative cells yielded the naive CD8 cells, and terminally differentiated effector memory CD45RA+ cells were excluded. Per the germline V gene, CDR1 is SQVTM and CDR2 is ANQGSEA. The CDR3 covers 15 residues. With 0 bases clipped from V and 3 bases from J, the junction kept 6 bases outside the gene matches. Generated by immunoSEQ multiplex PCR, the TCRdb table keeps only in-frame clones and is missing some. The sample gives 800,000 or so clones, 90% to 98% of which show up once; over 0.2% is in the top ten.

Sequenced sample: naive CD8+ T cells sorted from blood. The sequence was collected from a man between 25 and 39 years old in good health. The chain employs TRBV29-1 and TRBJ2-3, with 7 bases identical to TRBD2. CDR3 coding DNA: TGCAGCGTTGAAGACCGGGGGGATGGGACAGATACGCAGTATTTT. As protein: CSVEDRGDGTDTQYF.